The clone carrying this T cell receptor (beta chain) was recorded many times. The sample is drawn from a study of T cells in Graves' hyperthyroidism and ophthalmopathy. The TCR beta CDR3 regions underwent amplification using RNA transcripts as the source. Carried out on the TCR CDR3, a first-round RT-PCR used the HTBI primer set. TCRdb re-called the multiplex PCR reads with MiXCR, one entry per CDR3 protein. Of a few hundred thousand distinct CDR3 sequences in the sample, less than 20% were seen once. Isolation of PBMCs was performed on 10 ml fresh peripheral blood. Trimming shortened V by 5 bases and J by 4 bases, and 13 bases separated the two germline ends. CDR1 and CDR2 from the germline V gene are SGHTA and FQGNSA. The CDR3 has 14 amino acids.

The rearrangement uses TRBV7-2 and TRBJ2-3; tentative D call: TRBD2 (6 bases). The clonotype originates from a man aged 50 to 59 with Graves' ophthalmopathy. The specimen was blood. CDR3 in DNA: TGTGCCAGCAGCGCTGGGGGGAGTTCAGATACGCAGTATTTT. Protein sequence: CASSAGGSSDTQYF. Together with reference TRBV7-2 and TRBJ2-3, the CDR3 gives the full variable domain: GAGVSQSPSNKVTEKGKDVELRCDPISGHTALYWYRQSLGQGLEFLIYFQGNSAPDKSGLPSDRFSAERTGGSVSTLTIQRTQQEDSAVYLCASSAGGSSDTQYFGPGTRLTVL.